Listed below are T cell receptor beta chains from one sample, sequenced in a study of blood T cell repertoires in COVID-19. Sequencing used immunoSEQ multiplex PCR; TCRdb keeps in-frame clones, though not all of them. The sample carries about 130,000 clones, approximately 84% recorded once. What was sequenced was peripheral blood. The source is a human donor in a cohort sampled during active COVID-19. Each CDR3 is given with its conserved first and last residue. D genes are given only for firm matches. The size field is filled for only some rows; it gives once, few, many or a size class.

d_call j_call clone_size v_call cdr3_nt cdr3_aa
NA TRBJ2-1 NA TRBV18 TGTGCCAGCTCACCTCCCCCGGGAAACAATGAGCAGTTCTTC CASSPPPGNNEQFF
TRBD1 TRBJ1-1 NA TRBV5-8 TGTGCCAGCAGCCCTAAACAGGGGGTGAACACTGAAGCTTTCTTT CASSPKQGVNTEAFF
TRBD2 TRBJ2-7 once TRBV7-8 TGTGCCAGCAGCTTTGGCCGGGGGAAGCGCGGGGGGAGCTCCTACGAGCAGTACTTC CASSFGRGKRGGSSYEQYF
NA TRBJ2-1 once TRBV7-8 TGTGCCAGCAGCTTAGATGAAACAGCTGAGCAGTTCTTC CASSLDETAEQFF
TRBD2 TRBJ2-7 medium-sized TRBV7-2 TGTGCCAGCAGCTTACAGCGGGGGTGGGACGAGCAGTACTTC CASSLQRGWDEQYF
NA TRBJ2-1 NA TRBV29-1 TGCAGCGTTGAATCACCCTACGGACAAAACAATGAGCAGTTCTTC CSVESPYGQNNEQFF
TRBD2 TRBJ2-7 NA TRBV5-1 TGCGCCAGCAGCTTGGGACTAGCGGGGGCCCCCTACGAGCAGTACTTC CASSLGLAGAPYEQYF
TRBD2 TRBJ2-7 NA TRBV29-1 TGCAGCGTTGCGGGAGGACCCCACGAGCAGTACTTC CSVAGGPHEQYF
TRBD1 TRBJ2-2 NA TRBV7-8 TGTGCCAGCAGCCGACGATCCGGGACAGGGGGCGCGATTCTAGCCGGGGAGCTGTTTTTT CASSRRSGTGGAILAGELFF
NA TRBJ1-1 NA TRBV5-1 TGCGCCAGTTCGGCAGGGCCGCCGGACACTGAAGCTTTCTTT CASSAGPPDTEAFF
NA TRBJ1-1 NA TRBV21-1 TGTGCCAGCAGCAATGGGGATCTCGGGAAGGTAAGGGCTGAAGCTTTCTTT CASSNGDLGKVRAEAFF
NA TRBJ2-7 once TRBV12-3/TRBV12-4 TGTGCCAGCAGTCGGACTGATGCCTACGAGCAGTACTTC CASSRTDAYEQYF
TRBD1 TRBJ1-2 once TRBV27 TGTGCCAGCAGGGGGACAGGGGGCACCTATGGCTACACCTTC CASRGTGGTYGYTF
NA TRBJ1-1 NA TRBV19 TGTGCCAGTAGTGGCAGGGGTCTAGGAGCTTTCTTT CASSGRGLGAFF
NA TRBJ2-7 NA TRBV5-8 TGTGCCAGCAGCTCCCTAACTGCGGGGGCAGGTAGGAGCTCCTACGAGCAGTACTTC CASSSLTAGAGRSSYEQYF
NA TRBJ1-5 NA TRBV7-2 TGTGCCAGCAGCACCTCTGGCTCTAGGCGGAATCAGCCCCAGCATTTT CASSTSGSRRNQPQHF
NA TRBJ2-1 NA TRBV24-1 TGTGCCACCAGTGACATCAGGGACAATGAGCAGTTCTTC CATSDIRDNEQFF
TRBD1 TRBJ1-2 NA TRBV5-4 TGTGCCAGCAGCTCGAACGGACAGGGGAGCTATGGCTACACCTTC CASSSNGQGSYGYTF
NA TRBJ2-7 NA TRBV7-9 TGTGCCAGCAGCTTAGGACAGTACTCCTACGAGCAGTACTTC CASSLGQYSYEQYF
TRBD1 TRBJ1-1 NA TRBV6-6 TGTGCCAGCCAGGACAGGGCGAACACTGAAGCTTTCTTT CASQDRANTEAFF
NA TRBJ1-4 NA TRBV6-6 TGTGCCAGCAGTTACGGGAGCGTCGGTAATGAAAAACTGTTTTTT CASSYGSVGNEKLFF
NA TRBJ2-3 NA TRBV7-3 TGTGCCAGCAGCTTACTTGGGCTTGTCACAGATACGCAGTATTTT CASSLLGLVTDTQYF
NA TRBJ1-2 NA TRBV7-8 TGTGCCAGCAGACCCTCGGGTATGCACTATGGCTACACCTTC CASRPSGMHYGYTF
TRBD1 TRBJ1-4 few TRBV4-2 TGTGCCAGCAGCCAACCCGAACAGGGGACTAATGAAAAACTGTTTTTT CASSQPEQGTNEKLFF
NA TRBJ1-5 once TRBV11-2 TGTGCCAGCAGCCGCTTTAGGGGGTCGGGGCCGGAGGTTCAGCCCCAGCATTTT CASSRFRGSGPEVQPQHF
NA TRBJ2-1 NA TRBV2 TGTGCCAGCAGTGAAGACAGGGTAATTAACAATGAGCAGTTCTTC CASSEDRVINNEQFF